The T cell receptor beta chain described here comes from a study of T cells in narcolepsy. Overall study: Donors had narcolepsy type 1 or type 2, or were healthy controls.

The trim removed 4 bases at V and 5 bases at J, leaving 4 bases unmatched. CDR3 length: 16 residues. The germline gives CDR1 SGDLS, CDR2 YYNGEE. Sequencing was performed with immunoSEQ multiplex PCR; in TCRdb, only in-frame clones are kept and a portion is missing. The sample carries 25,000 to 35,000 clones, roughly 80% recorded once. The clonotype comes from a human donor in good health. The chain employs TRBV9 and TRBJ2-2; 14 nucleotides align to TRBD2. Sequencing was performed on memory (CD45RA-) CD4+ T cells from blood. CDR3: CASSRRTSGRTGELFF. CDR3 coding DNA: TGTGCCAGCAGCCGGCGGACTAGCGGGAGGACCGGGGAGCTGTTTTTT.